The 14 T cell receptor beta chains given below trace back to one sample, sequenced in a study of blood T cell repertoires in COVID-19. Only in-frame clones appear in the TCRdb table, and some are missing; sequencing was by immunoSEQ multiplex PCR. Of 200,000 to 300,000 clones in the sample, 80% to 90% are singletons; the top ten hold around 1.8%. Sample: peripheral blood. All receptors derive from a man aged 30 to 39 with active or convalescent COVID-19.

The genes are TRBV11-2 and TRBJ2-1; D is ambiguous. Germline CDR1 reads SGHAT; CDR2 reads FQNNGV. V was shortened by 2 bases and J by 6 bases, with 8 bases between the two germline ends. This CDR3 has 13 amino acids. The CDR3 sequence: CASSLQVPNEQFF. The CDR3 DNA is TGTGCCAGCAGCTTACAGGTCCCCAATGAGCAGTTCTTC.

The table lists this clone with a few counts. This chain connects TRBV18 to TRBJ2-7; 10 bases align to TRBD1. Trimming cost V 6 bases and J 3 bases; bases outside gene matches: 5. The CDR3 consists of 14 residues. CDR1 KGHSH and CDR2 LQKENI come from the germline V gene. DNA for the CDR3: TGTGCCAGCTCCACCGGGACAGGGGACTACGAGCAGTACTTC. Its protein is CASSTGTGDYEQYF.

The chain carries TRBV29-1 and TRBJ1-1; D not certain. CDR3 length: 13 amino acids. V dropped 5 bases and J dropped 4 bases, with 14 bases sitting between them. Germline assignment: CDR1 SQVTM and CDR2 ANQGSEA. CDR3 coding DNA: TGCAGCGTTCCGAGCGGGCCGGGCACTGAAGCTTTCTTT. Its protein product is CSVPSGPGTEAFF.

This chain links TRBV5-8 with TRBJ1-6; a weak D match, TRBD1 (6 bases). V was shortened by 4 bases and J by 3 bases, with 11 bases between the two germline ends. Germline V gives CDR1 SGHTS, CDR2 YDEGEE. CDR3 length equals 15 residues. CDR3 sequence reads: CASSAPGHYNSPLHF. CDR3 nucleotides: TGTGCCAGCAGCGCACCGGGACACTATAATTCACCCCTCCACTTT. The full variable domain, rest sourced from reference TRBV5-8 and TRBJ1-6, is EAGVTQSPTHLIKTRGQQATLRCSPISGHTSVYWYQQALGLGLQFLLWYDEGEERNRGNFPPRFSGRQFPNYSSELNVNALELEDSALYLCASSAPGHYNSPLHFGNGTRLTVT.

The chain combines TRBV11-3 with TRBJ2-1; 13 nucleotides align to TRBD2. The CDR3 has 18 residues. Germline V gene lookup returns CDR1 SGHNT and CDR2 YENEEA. The V and J ends lost 6 bases and 9 bases, in that order; junction bases with no gene match: 17. CDR3 sequence reads: CASSGLAGEGRGWSEQFF. As DNA, the CDR3 is TGTGCCAGCAGTGGACTAGCGGGGGAGGGACGAGGATGGAGTGAGCAGTTCTTC.

The V call is TRBV7-6, the J call TRBJ1-6; D is unresolved. Germline V gives CDR1 SGHVS, CDR2 FNYEAQ. The V end lost 0 bases, the J end lost 2 bases, and 8 bases lay between the germline ends. There are 16 residues in the CDR3. The CDR3 region is CASSLASGTYNSPLHF. The CDR3, as DNA: TGTGCCAGCAGCTTAGCGTCCGGGACCTATAATTCACCCCTCCACTTT.

This chain links TRBV10-1 with TRBJ2-1; D is perhaps TRBD1 (5 bases). This CDR3 has 16 residues. Germline lookup yields CDR1 WNHNN and CDR2 SYGVQD (reference sequence). Trimming stripped 4 bases from V and 1 base from J, with 14 bases between. The CDR3, as DNA: TGCGCCAGCAGTGCTGGGCAGGCAGGGTCCTACAATGAGCAGTTCTTC. It yields the protein CASSAGQAGSYNEQFF.

The V gene is TRBV14, the J gene TRBJ1-1; 7 positions agree with TRBD1. Losses at the gene ends were 4 bases for V and 3 bases for J; bases not matched to a gene: 2. The CDR3 is 13 residues long. CDR1 is SGHDN, CDR2 FVKESK, per germline. DNA of the CDR3: TGTGCCAGCAGCCGACAGGGTTACACTGAAGCTTTCTTT. Translation: CASSRQGYTEAFF.

The rearrangement joins TRBV5-4 to TRBJ2-6; TRBD1 agrees at 9 bases. The V gene's germline CDR1 is SGHNT and CDR2 YYREEE (reference sequence). J gave up 1 base and V 3 bases, and 5 bases lay outside the gene matches. The CDR3 totals 17 residues. CDR3 amino acids: CASSSDRGRSGANVLTF. The CDR3 bases are TGTGCCAGCAGCTCGGACAGGGGTCGATCTGGGGCCAACGTCCTGACTTTC.

The chain is built from TRBV6-2 or TRBV6-3 and TRBJ2-5, with TRBD1 as a possible D gene (5 bases). This CDR3 contains 14 residues. Per germline, CDR1 MNHEY and CDR2 SVGEGT. V was shortened by 2 bases and J by 2 bases, with 9 bases between the two germline ends. The CDR3 here is CASSYRGGQETQYF. CDR3 nucleotides: TGTGCCAGCAGTTACAGGGGCGGTCAAGAGACCCAGTACTTC.

This clone was counted once. The chain couples TRBV28 to TRBJ2-1, with a tentative D call TRBD2 (6 bases). Trimming removed 1 base at V and 7 bases at J, with 29 bases between. The length of the CDR3 is 20 residues. CDR1 MDHEN and CDR2 SYDVKM come from the germline V gene. CDR3 protein: CASSLLVRGIIMERKNEQFF. CDR3 DNA: TGTGCCAGCAGTTTATTGGTGCGGGGAATAATAATGGAAAGAAAAAATGAGCAGTTCTTC.

The V gene is TRBV19, the J gene TRBJ2-5; unclear D gene. V gave up 3 bases and J gave up 1 base, with 21 bases separating them. Germline CDR1 and CDR2: LNHDA and SQIVND (reference sequence). The CDR3 runs to 18 residues. Here the CDR3 reads CASSIKVSNIRGQETQYF. The CDR3 nucleotides read TGTGCCAGTAGTATTAAGGTCTCCAACATCCGCGGCCAAGAGACCCAGTACTTC.

This chain links TRBV5-7 with TRBJ2-1; a weak D match, TRBD1 (5 bases). TRBV5-7 is identified as an open reading frame with a role that is uncertain. This CDR3 is 17 amino acids long. Trimming took 4 bases from V and 2 from J, leaving 19 bases between them. This chain's CDR3 is CASSPAVGAPAYNEQFF. CDR3 DNA: TGTGCCAGCAGCCCGGCGGTTGGGGCGCCCGCCTACAATGAGCAGTTCTTC.

This sequence joins TRBV15 and TRBJ2-7, with TRBD1 identical over 7 bases. Unmatched junction bases numbered 4, after V lost 5 bases and J lost 3 bases. This CDR3 has 13 amino acids. From germline, CDR1 is LNHNV and CDR2 YYDKDF (reference sequence). The CDR3 sequence is CATSADRDYEQYF. CDR3 DNA sequence: TGTGCCACCAGCGCTGACAGGGACTACGAGCAGTACTTC.